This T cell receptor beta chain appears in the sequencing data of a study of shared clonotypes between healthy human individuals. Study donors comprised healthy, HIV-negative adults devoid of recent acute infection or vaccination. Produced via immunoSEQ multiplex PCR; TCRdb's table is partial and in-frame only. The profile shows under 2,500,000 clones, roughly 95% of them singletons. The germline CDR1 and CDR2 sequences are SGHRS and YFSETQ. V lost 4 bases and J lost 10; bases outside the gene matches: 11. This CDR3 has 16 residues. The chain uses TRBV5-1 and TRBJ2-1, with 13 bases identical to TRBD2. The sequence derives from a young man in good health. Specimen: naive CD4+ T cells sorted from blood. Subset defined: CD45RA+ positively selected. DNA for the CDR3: TGCGCCAGCAGCGTGACTAGCGGGGGGCCAACGGTGGAGCAGTTCTTC. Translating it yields CASSVTSGGPTVEQFF. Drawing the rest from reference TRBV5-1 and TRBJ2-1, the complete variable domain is KAGVTQTPRYLIKTRGQQVTLSCSPISGHRSVSWYQQTPGQGLQFLFEYFSETQRNKGNFPGRFSGRQFSNSRSEMNVSTLELGDSALYLCASSVTSGGPTVEQFFGPGTRLTVL.